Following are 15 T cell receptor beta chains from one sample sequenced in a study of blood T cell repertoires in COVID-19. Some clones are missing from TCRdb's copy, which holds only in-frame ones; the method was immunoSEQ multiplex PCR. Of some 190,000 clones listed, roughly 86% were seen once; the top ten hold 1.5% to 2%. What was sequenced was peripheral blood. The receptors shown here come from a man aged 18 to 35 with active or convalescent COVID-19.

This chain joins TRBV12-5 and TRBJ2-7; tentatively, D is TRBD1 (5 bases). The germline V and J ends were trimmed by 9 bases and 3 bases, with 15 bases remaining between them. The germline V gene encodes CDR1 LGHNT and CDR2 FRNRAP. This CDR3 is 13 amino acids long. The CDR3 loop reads CASSRLQGYEQYF. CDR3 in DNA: TGTGCTAGCTCTCGACTTCAGGGCTACGAGCAGTACTTC.

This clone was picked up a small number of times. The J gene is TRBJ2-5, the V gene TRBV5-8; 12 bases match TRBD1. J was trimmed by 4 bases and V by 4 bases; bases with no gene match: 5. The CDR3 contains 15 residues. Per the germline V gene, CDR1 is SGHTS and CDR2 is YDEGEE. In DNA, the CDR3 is TGTGCCAGCAGCCCAGGGACAGGGGGCGGAGAGACCCAGTACTTC. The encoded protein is CASSPGTGGGETQYF.

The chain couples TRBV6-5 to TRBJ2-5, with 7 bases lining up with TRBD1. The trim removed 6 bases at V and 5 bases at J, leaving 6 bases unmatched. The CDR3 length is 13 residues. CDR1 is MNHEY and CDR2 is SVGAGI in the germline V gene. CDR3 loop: CASSTGVWETQYF. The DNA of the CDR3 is TGTGCCAGCAGCACAGGGGTGTGGGAGACCCAGTACTTC.

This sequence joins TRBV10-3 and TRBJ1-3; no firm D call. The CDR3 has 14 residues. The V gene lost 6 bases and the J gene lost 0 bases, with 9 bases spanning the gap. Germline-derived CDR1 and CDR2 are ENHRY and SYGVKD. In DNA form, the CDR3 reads TGTGCCATCAGACAGTCGAGCTCTGGAAACACCATATATTTT. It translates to CAIRQSSSGNTIYF.

CDR3 nucleotide sequence: TGTGCCAGCAGCCAAGATCCGGGACAGACGAATGGCTACACCTTC. It codes for CASSQDPGQTNGYTF. The rearrangement uses TRBV3-1 (or the pseudogene TRBV3-2) and TRBJ1-2; 7 nucleotides agree with TRBD1. CDR1 is LGHDT, CDR2 YNNKEL, per germline (reference sequence). The V and J ends lost 0 bases and 6 bases, in that order; junction bases with no gene match: 7. The CDR3 contains 15 residues.

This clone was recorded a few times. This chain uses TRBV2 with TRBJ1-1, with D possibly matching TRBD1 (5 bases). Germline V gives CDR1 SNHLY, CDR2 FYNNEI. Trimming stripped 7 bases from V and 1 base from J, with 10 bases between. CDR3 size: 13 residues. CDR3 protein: CASTLTANTEAFF. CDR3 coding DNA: TGTGCCAGCACACTGACAGCGAACACTGAAGCTTTCTTT.

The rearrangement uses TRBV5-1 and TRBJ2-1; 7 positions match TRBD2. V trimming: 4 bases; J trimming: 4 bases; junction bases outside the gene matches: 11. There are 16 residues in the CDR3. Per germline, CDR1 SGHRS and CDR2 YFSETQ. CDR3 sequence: CASSPPTGGFYNEQFF. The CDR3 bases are TGCGCCAGCAGCCCCCCTACGGGAGGATTTTACAATGAGCAGTTCTTC.

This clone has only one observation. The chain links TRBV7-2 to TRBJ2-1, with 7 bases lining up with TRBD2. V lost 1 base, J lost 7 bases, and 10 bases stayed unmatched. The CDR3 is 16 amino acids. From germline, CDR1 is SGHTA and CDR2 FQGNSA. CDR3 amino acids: CASSLGLGEGPNEQFF. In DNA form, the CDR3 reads TGTGCCAGCAGCTTAGGACTCGGGGAGGGCCCGAATGAGCAGTTCTTC.

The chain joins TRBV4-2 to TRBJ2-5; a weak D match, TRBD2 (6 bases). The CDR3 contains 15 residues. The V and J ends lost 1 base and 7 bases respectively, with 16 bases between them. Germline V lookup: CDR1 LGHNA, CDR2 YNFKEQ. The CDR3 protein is CASSQVTSFEGTQYF. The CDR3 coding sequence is TGTGCCAGCAGCCAAGTGACTAGTTTCGAGGGGACCCAGTACTTC.

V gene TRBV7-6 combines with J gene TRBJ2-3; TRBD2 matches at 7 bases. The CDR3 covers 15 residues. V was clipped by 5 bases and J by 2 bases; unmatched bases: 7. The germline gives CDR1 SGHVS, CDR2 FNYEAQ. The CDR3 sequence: CASSGQGGFTDTQYF. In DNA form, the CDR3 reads TGTGCCAGCAGCGGTCAGGGAGGGTTCACAGATACGCAGTATTTT.

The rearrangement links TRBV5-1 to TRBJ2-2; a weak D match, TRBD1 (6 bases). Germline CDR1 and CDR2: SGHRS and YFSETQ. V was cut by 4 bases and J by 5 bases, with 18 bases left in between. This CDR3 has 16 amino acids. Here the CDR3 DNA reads TGCGCCAGCAGCCTGGAGTGGGCAGGGGAAACCGGGGAGCTGTTTTTT. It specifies CASSLEWAGETGELFF.

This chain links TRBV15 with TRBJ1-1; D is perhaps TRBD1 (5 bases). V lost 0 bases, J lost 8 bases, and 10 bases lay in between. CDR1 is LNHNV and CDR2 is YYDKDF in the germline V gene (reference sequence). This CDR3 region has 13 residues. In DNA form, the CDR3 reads TGTGCCACCAGCAGAGAAATCAGGGTGGAAGCTTTCTTT. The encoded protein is CATSREIRVEAFF.

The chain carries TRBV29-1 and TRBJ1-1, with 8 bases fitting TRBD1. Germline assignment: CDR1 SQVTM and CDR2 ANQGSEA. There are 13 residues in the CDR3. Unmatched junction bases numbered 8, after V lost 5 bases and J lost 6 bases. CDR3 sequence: CSVYHRGIAEAFF. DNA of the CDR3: TGCAGCGTTTACCACAGGGGGATCGCTGAAGCTTTCTTT.

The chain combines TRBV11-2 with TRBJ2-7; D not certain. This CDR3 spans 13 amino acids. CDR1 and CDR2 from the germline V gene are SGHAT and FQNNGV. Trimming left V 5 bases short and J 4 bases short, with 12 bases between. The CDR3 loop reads CASSAESYYEQYF. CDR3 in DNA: TGTGCCAGCAGCGCGGAGTCATATTACGAGCAGTACTTC.

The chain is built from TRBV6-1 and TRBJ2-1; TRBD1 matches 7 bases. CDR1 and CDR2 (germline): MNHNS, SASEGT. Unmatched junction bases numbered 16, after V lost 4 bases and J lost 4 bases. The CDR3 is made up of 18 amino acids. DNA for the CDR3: TGTGCCAGCAGTGTCGGCATTCCAGACAGGGAAGGGTACAATGAGCAGTTCTTC. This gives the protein CASSVGIPDREGYNEQFF.